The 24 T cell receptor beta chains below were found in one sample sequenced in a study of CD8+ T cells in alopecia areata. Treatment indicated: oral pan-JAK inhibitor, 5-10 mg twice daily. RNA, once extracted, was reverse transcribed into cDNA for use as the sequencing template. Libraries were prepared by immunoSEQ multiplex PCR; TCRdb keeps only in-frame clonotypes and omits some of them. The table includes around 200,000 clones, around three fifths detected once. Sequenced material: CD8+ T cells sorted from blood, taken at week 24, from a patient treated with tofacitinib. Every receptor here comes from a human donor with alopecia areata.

Here the CDR3 DNA reads TGTGCCAGCAGGATCTCGTTGGGCCGTGGACCCCTCCACTTT. Protein: CASRISLGRGPLHF. This chain links TRBV13 with TRBJ1-6; D uncertain. V was cut by 6 bases and J by 12 bases, with 18 bases left in between. Germline V gene lookup returns CDR1 PRHDT and CDR2 FYEKMQ (reference sequence). There are 14 residues in the CDR3. The complete variable domain, with remaining parts taken from reference TRBV13 and TRBJ1-6, reads AAGVIQSPRHLIKEKRETATLKCYPIPRHDTVYWYQQGPGQDPQFLISFYEKMQSDKGSIPDRFSAQQFSDYHSELNMSSLELGDSALYFCASRISLGRGPLHFGNGTRLTVT.

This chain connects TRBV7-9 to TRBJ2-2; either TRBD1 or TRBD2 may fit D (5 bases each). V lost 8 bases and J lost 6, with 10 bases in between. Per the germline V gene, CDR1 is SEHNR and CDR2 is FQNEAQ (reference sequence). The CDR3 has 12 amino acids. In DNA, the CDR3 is TGTGCCAGCTCGAGGGGAGCCGGGGAGCTGTTTTTT. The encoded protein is CASSRGAGELFF. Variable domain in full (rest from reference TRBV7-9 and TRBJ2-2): DTGVSQNPRHKITKRGQNVTFRCDPISEHNRLYWYRQTLGQGPEFLTYFQNEAQLEKSRLLSDRFSAERPKGSFSTLEIQRTEQGDSAMYLCASSRGAGELFFGEGSRLTVL.

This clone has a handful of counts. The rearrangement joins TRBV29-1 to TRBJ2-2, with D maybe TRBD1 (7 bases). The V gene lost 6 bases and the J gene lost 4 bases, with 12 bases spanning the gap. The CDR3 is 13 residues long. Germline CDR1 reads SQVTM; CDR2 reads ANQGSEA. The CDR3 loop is CSVAGQTTGELFF. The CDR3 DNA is TGCAGCGTCGCGGGACAGACCACCGGGGAGCTGTTTTTT.

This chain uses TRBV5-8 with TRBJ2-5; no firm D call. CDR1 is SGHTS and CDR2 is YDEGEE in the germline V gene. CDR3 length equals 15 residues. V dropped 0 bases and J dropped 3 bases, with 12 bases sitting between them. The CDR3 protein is CASSLVLGLEETQYF. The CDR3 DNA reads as TGTGCCAGCAGCTTGGTCTTGGGCTTAGAAGAGACCCAGTACTTC.

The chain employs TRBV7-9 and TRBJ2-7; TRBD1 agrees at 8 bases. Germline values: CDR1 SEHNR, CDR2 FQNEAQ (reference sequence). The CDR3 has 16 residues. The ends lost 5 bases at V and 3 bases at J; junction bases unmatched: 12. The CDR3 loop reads CASSRTKSTGDYEQYF. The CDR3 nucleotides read TGTGCCAGCAGCCGAACGAAATCGACAGGGGACTACGAGCAGTACTTC.

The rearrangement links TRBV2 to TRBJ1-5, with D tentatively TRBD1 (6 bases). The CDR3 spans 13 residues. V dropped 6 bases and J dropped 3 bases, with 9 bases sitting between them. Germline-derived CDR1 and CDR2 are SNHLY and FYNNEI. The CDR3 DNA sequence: TGTGCCAGCAGAGGGGGGTACAATCAGCCCCAGCATTTT. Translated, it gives CASRGGYNQPQHF. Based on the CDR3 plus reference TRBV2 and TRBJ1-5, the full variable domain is EPEVTQTPSHQVTQMGQEVILRCVPISNHLYFYWYRQILGQKVEFLVSFYNNEISEKSEIFDDQFSVERPDGSNFTLKIRSTKLEDSAMYFCASRGGYNQPQHFGDGTRLSIL.

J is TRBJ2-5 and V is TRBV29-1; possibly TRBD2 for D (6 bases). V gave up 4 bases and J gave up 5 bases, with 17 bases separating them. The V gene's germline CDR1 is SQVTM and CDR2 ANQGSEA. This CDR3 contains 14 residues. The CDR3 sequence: CSVVSTRERETQYF. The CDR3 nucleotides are TGCAGCGTTGTTAGTACCCGGGAGAGGGAGACCCAGTACTTC.

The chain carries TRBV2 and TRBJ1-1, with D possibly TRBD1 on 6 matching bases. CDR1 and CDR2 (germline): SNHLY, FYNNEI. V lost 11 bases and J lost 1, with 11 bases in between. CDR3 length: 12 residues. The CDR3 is CAVGAPNTEAFF. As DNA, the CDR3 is TGTGCCGTGGGGGCTCCGAACACTGAAGCTTTCTTT.

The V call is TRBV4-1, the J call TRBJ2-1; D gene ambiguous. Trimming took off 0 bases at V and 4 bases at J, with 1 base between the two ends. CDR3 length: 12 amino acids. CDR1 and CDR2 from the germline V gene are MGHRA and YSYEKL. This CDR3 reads CASSQEYNEQFF. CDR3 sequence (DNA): TGCGCCAGCAGCCAAGAGTACAATGAGCAGTTCTTC.

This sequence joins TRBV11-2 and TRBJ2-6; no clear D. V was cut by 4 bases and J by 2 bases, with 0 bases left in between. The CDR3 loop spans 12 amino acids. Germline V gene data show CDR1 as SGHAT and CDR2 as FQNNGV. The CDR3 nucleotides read TGTGCCAGCAGCTCTGGGGCCAACGTCCTGACTTTC. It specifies CASSSGANVLTF.

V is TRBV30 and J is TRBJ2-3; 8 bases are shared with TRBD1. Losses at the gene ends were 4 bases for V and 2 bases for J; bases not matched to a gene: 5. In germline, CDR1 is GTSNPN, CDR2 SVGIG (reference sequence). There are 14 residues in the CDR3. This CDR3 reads CAWTDRGTTDTQYF. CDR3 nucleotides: TGTGCCTGGACTGACAGGGGAACCACAGATACGCAGTATTTT.

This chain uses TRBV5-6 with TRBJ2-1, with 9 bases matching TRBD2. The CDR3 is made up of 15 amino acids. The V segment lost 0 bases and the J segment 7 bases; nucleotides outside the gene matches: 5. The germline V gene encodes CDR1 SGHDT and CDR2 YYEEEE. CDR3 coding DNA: TGTGCCAGCAGCTTGGGGTCTAGCGGGGTGAATGAGCAGTTCTTC. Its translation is CASSLGSSGVNEQFF.

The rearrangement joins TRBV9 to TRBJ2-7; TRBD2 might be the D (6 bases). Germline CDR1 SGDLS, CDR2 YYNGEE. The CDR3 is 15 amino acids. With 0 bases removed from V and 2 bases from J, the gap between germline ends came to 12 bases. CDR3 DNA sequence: TGTGCCAGCAGCGTAGAAGGTAGCGGCCCCTACGAGCAGTACTTC. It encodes CASSVEGSGPYEQYF.

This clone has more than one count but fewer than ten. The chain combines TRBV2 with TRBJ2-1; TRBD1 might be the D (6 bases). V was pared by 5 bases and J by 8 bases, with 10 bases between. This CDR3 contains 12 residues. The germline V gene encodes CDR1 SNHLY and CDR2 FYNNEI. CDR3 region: CASSTNRDEQFF. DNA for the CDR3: TGTGCCAGCAGTACAAACAGGGATGAGCAGTTCTTC. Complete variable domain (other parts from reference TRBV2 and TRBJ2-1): EPEVTQTPSHQVTQMGQEVILRCVPISNHLYFYWYRQILGQKVEFLVSFYNNEISEKSEIFDDQFSVERPDGSNFTLKIRSTKLEDSAMYFCASSTNRDEQFFGPGTRLTVL.

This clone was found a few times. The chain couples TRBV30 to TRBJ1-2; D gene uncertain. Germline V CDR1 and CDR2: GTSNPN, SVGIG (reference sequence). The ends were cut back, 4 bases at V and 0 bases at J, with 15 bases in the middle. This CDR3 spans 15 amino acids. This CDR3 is CAWMGWGTANYGYTF. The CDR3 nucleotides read TGTGCCTGGATGGGATGGGGAACGGCTAACTATGGCTACACCTTC.

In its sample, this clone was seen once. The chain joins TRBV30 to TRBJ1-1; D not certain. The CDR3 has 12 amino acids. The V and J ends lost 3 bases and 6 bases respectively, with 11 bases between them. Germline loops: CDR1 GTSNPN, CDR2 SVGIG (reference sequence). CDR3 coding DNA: TGTGCCTGGAGGAGGTGGTACTCTGAAGCTTTCTTT. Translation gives CAWRRWYSEAFF.

CDR3 sequence (DNA): TGTGCCTGGAGCCAGGGGGGCCCCCTCATCAATGAGCAGTTCTTC. As protein: CAWSQGGPLINEQFF. The rearrangement uses TRBV30 and TRBJ2-1, with D perhaps TRBD1 (7 bases). CDR1 is GTSNPN, CDR2 SVGIG, per germline (reference sequence). V was pared by 3 bases and J by 6 bases, with 18 bases between. The CDR3 spans 15 residues.

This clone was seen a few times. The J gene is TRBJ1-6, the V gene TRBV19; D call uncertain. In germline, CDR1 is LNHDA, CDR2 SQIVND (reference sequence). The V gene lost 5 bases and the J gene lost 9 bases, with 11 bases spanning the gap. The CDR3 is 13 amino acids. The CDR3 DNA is TGTGCCAGTAGTCCGGACCCCTCTTCACCCCTCCACTTT. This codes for CASSPDPSSPLHF.

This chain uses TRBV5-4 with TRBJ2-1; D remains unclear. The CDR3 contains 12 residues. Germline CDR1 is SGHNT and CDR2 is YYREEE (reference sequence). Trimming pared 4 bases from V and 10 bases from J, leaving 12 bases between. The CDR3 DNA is TGTGCCAGCAGCAGGGCACCTCGGGAGCAGTTCTTC. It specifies CASSRAPREQFF. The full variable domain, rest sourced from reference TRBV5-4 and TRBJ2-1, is ETGVTQSPTHLIKTRGQQVTLRCSSQSGHNTVSWYQQALGQGPQFIFQYYREEENGRGNFPPRFSGLQFPNYSSELNVNALELDDSALYLCASSRAPREQFFGPGTRLTVL.

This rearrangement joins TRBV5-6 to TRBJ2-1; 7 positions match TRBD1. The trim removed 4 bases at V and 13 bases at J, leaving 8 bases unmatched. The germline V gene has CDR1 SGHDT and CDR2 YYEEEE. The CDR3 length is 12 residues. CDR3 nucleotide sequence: TGTGCCAGCAGCATGGACAGGCCTCTACAGTTCTTC. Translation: CASSMDRPLQFF.

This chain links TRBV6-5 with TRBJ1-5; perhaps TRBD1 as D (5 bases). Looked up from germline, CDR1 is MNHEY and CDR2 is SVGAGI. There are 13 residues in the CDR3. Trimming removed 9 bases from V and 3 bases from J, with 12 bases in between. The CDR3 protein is CASRDGLNQPQHF. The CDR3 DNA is TGTGCCAGTCGGGACGGACTCAATCAGCCCCAGCATTTT.

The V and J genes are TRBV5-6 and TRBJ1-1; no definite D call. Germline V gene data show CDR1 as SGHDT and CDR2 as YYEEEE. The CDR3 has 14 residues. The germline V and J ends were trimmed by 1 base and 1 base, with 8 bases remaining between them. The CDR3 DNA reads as TGTGCCAGCAGCTTGATAGGCAGGAACACTGAAGCTTTCTTT. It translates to CASSLIGRNTEAFF.

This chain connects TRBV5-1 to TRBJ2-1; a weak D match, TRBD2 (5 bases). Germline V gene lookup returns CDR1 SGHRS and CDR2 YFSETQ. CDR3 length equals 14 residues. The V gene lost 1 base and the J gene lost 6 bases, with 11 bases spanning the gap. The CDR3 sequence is CASSLWAEVNEQFF. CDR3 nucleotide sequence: TGCGCCAGCAGCTTGTGGGCGGAGGTCAATGAGCAGTTCTTC.

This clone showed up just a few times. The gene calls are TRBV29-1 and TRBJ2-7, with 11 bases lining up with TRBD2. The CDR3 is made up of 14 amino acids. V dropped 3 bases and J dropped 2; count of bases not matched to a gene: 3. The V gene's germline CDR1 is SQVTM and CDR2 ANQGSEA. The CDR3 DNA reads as TGCAGCGTTGAGCTAGCGGGGGGACCCTACGAGCAGTACTTC. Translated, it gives CSVELAGGPYEQYF.